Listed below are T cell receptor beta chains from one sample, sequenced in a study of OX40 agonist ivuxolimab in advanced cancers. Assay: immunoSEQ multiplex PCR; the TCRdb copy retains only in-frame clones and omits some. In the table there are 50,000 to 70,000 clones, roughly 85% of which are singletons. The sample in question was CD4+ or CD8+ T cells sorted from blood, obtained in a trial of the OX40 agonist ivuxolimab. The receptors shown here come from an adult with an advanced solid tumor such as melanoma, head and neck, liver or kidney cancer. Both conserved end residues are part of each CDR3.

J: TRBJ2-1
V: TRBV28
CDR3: CASSLGRLPPNEQFF

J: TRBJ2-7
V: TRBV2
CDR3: CASSEGGGEQYF

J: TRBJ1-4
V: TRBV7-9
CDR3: CASSSSWGEKLFF

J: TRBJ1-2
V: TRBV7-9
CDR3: CASSLGGGKFDYGYTF

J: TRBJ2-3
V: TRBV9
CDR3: CASSAGIPDTQYF

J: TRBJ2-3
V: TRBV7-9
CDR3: CASSEIWTGTDTQYF

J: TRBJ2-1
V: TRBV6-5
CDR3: CASSRTSGTYNEQFF

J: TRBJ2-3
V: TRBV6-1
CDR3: CASSEALAGGRDTQYF

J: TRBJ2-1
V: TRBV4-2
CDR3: CASSLLREAYNEQFF

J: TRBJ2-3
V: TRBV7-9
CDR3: CASSFRVGDTQYF

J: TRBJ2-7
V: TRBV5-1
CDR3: CASSLGDRVAEQYF

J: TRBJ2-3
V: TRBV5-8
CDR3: CASSPGPNYMTDTQYF

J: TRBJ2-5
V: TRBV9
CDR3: CASSVGARRETQYF

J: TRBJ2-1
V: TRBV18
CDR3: CASSPGQGSAEQFF